This TCR beta chain emerged from a study of T cell responses to AZD1222 COVID-19 vaccine. The overall study: Pooled together were second doses at about 4 or about 12 weeks. Broader study findings: Baseline antibody screening turned up just a handful of seropositive AZD1222 recipients. As reported, nearly half of all spike-specific TCRs target variant regions that are unmutated. With two AZD1222 doses given, Spike-specific TCR breadth and depth both rose.

Regarding this clone: What it recognizes is unknown.

Trimming pared 5 bases from V and 4 bases from J, leaving 14 bases between. CDR1 and CDR2 from the germline V gene are LGHNT and FRNRAP. CDR3 length: 14 residues. Method: immunoSEQ multiplex PCR; TCRdb's copy keeps in-frame clones and lacks some. The sample holds around 99,000 clones, around nine tenths seen once. The clonotype originates from an adult in good health. This chain uses TRBV12-5 with TRBJ1-2, with a possible D match to TRBD1 (5 bases). The input for sequencing was peripheral blood, taken on day 0 of AZD1222 vaccination. In DNA form, the CDR3 reads TGTGCTAGTGGTCAAGACAGCCTACCCTATGGCTACACCTTC. This encodes CASGQDSLPYGYTF. Looking up the rest from reference TRBV12-5 and TRBJ1-2 gives the full variable domain: DARVTQTPRHKVTEMGQEVTMRCQPILGHNTVFWYRQTMMQGLELLAYFRNRAPLDDSGMPKDRFSAEMPDATLATLKIQPSEPRDSAVYFCASGQDSLPYGYTFGSGTRLTVV.